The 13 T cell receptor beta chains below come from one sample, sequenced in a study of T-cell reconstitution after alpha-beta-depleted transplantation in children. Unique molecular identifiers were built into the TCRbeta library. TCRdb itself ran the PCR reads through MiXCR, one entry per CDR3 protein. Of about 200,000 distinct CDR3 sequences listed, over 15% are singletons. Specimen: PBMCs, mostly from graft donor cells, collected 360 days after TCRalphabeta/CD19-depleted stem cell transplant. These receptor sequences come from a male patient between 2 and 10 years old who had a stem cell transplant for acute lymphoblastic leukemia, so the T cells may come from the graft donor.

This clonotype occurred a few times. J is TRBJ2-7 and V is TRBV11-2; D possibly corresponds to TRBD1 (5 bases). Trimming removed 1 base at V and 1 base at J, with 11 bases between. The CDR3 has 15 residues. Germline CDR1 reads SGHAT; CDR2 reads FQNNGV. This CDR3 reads CASSLGVGPSYEQYF. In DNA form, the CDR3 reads TGTGCCAGCAGCTTAGGGGTGGGGCCTTCCTACGAGCAGTACTTC. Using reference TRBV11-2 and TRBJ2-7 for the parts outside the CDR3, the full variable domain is EAGVAQSPRYKIIEKRQSVAFWCNPISGHATLYWYQQILGQGPKLLIQFQNNGVVDDSQLPKDRFSAERLKGVDSTLKIQPAKLEDSAVYLCASSLGVGPSYEQYFGPGTRLTVT.

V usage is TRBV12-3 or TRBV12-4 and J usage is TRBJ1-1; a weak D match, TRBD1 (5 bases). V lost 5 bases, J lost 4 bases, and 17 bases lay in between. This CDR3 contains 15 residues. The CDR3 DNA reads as TGTGCCAGCAGTCCCTCTCAGGGTACAGGCACTGAAGCTTTCTTT. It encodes CASSPSQGTGTEAFF.

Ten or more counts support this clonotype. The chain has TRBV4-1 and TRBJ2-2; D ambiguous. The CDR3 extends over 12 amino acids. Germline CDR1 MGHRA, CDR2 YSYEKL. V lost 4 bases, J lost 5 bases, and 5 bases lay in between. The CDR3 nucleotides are TGCGCCAGCAGCCCGTTTACCGGGGAGCTGTTTTTT. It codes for CASSPFTGELFF.

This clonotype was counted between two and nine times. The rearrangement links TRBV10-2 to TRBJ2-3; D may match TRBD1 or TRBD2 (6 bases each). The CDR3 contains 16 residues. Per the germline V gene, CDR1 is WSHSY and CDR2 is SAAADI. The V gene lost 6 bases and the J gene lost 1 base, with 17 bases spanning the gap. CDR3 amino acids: CASSQLGGLGTDTQYF. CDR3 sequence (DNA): TGCGCCAGCAGCCAACTGGGGGGCCTCGGCACAGATACGCAGTATTTT.

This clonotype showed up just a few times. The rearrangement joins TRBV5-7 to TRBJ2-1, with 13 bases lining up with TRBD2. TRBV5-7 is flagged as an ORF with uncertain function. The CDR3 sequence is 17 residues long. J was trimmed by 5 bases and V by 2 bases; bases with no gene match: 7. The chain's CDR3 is CASSFDRTSGGNNEQFF. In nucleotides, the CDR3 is TGTGCCAGCAGCTTCGACAGGACTAGCGGGGGAAACAATGAGCAGTTCTTC.

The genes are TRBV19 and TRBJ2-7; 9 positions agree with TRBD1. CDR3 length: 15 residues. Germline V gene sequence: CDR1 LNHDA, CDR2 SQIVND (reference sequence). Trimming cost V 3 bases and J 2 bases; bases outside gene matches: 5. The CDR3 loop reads CASSMRRDRAYEQYF. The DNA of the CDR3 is TGTGCCAGTAGTATGCGTCGGGACAGGGCCTACGAGCAGTACTTC.

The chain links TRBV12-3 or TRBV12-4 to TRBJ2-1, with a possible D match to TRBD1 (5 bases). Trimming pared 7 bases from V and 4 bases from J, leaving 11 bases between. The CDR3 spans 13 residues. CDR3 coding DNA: TGTGCCAGCAACCGACAGCTTTACAATGAGCAGTTCTTC. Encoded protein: CASNRQLYNEQFF.

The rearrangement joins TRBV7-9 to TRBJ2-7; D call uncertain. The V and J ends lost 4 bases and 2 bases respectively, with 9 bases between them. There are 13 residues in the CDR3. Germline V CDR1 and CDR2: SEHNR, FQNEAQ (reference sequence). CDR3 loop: CASSWTEAYEQYF. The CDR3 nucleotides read TGTGCCAGCAGCTGGACGGAAGCCTACGAGCAGTACTTC. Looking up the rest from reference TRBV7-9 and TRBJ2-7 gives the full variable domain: DTGVSQNPRHKITKRGQNVTFRCDPISEHNRLYWYRQTLGQGPEFLTYFQNEAQLEKSRLLSDRFSAERPKGSFSTLEIQRTEQGDSAMYLCASSWTEAYEQYFGPGTRLTVT.

The CDR3 protein is CATGRIVSSGNTIYF. The CDR3 nucleotides read TGCGCCACAGGGCGGATCGTCAGCTCTGGAAACACCATATATTTT. V usage is TRBV4-3 and J usage is TRBJ1-3, with D possibly matching TRBD1 (5 bases). V lost 10 bases and J lost 0, with 16 bases in between. This CDR3 has 15 amino acids. Germline V gives CDR1 LGHNA, CDR2 YSLEER.

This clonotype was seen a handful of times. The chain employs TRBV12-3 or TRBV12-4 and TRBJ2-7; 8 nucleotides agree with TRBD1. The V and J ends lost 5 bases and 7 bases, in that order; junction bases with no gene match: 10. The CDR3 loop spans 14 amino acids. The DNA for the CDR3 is TGTGCCAGCAGTCCCGGGACAGGTGGTTTGGAGCAGTACTTC. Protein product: CASSPGTGGLEQYF.

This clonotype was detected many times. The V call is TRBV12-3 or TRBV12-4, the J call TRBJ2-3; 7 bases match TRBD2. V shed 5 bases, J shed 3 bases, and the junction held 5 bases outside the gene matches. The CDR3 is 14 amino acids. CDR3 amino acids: CASSLWTRTDTQYF. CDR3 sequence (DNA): TGTGCCAGCAGTCTATGGACTAGGACAGATACGCAGTATTTT.

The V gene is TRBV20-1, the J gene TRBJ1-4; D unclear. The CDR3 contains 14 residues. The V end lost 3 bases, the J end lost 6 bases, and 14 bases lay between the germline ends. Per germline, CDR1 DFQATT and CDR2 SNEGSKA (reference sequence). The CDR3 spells CSASSGLSDEKLFF. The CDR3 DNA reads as TGCAGTGCTAGTTCGGGCCTCTCGGATGAAAAACTGTTTTTT.

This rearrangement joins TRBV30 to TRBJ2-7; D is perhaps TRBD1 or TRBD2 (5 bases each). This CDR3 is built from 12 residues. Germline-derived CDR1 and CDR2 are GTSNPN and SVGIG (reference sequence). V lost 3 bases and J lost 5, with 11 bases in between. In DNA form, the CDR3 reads TGTGCCTGGAGAACGGGGACGCACGAGCAGTACTTC. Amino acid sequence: CAWRTGTHEQYF.